A selection of T cell receptor beta chains follows, all from one sample in a study of shared clonotypes between healthy human individuals. Profiled with immunoSEQ multiplex PCR; TCRdb holds only in-frame clones, not every one. Among nearly 2 million clones, approximately 94% were seen once, and the ten largest hold roughly 1.2%. What was sequenced was naive CD8+ T cells sorted from blood. The source is a man between 18 and 29 years old in good health. The CDR3 runs from the conserved cysteine through the conserved F or W. Only some rows state a clone size, as once, few, many or a class for expanded clones.

CASSAGQLAGYGYTF once TRBV27
CASRSGTSVSTDTQYF - TRBV27
CASSQTSGGLILDTQYF - TRBV27
CASSHRTGSNYGYTF - TRBV4-3
CASTDRRGETEAFF - TRBV6-1
CSVFGLPEAFF - TRBV29-1
CASSYEGAGYTF - TRBV6-5
CASSQGGGEQYF few TRBV4-3
CASRMDSDNEKLFF - TRBV19
CASSEGRADRETQYF - TRBV2
CARLGEISYSPLHF - TRBV10-3
CASSTGRPPNEQYF - TRBV7-9
CASSQGTSTYEQYF - TRBV4-3
CASRPTLSHTF - TRBV11-2
CASSEQGYGYSGNTIYF - TRBV27
CASSLAGQGYEQYF - TRBV5-1
CASRARLKGLAGENTGELFF - TRBV2
CASSLVPIGFEGSEQYF - TRBV11-2
CAWMPVHTGELFF - TRBV30
CASSLREGNTEAFF - TRBV5-1
CASSFFGGRYEQYF - TRBV5-4
CASSYSPGAYGYTF - TRBV6-5
CAWGASGSSADTQYF - TRBV30
CASSFPGLLSPVETQYF - TRBV11-2
CASSTSVSYEQYF - TRBV4-3
CASSQVRQGAYEQYF - TRBV4-1
CASSLGVEGGGHETQYF - TRBV7-2
CASSLGALGTETQYF once TRBV7-9
CASTTLRDSKTYEQYF - TRBV6-6
CASSLAVSQETQYF - TRBV7-8
CASSYSASGVKDTQYF once TRBV6-5
CASSQDLSGLAGSTQYF - TRBV4-2
CSVDGGNYGYTF few TRBV29-1
CASSQRTGTPETQYF - TRBV4-1
CSVEEGEDTQYF - TRBV29-1
CASSQFPGQEFFF - TRBV14
CASSESQYNEQFF - TRBV10-2
CAWSETGDYGYTF once TRBV30
CASSSGTNGANVLTF - TRBV5-1
CASSVRTSGGDFTDTQYF - TRBV9
CASSFAEGFAEAFF - TRBV7-9
CASSLSAGFGNTIYF - TRBV27
CASSFSGGIYEQYF once TRBV5-5
CAISGTTVEAFF - TRBV10-3
CASRQDLAGRAQETQYF - TRBV5-1
CAWNRAGRGDEQFF - TRBV30
CTSSLDSRVGGNTIYF - TRBV1
CASSLQDSSYNSPLHF - TRBV5-1